This T cell receptor (beta chain) was obtained from a study of blood T cell repertoires in COVID-19. Whole-study context: Acute and convalescent COVID-19 specimens originated in the United States, Italy and Spain. Nucleic acid was either cDNA or gDNA, and it came from T cells, B-cell-depleted T cells, or PBMCs.

As handled by the study authors: Amplified reference gene primers provided the basis for estimating nucleated cell counts. Clones were sequenced by immunoSEQ multiplex PCR, and TCRdb holds only the in-frame ones, with some missing. V, J and clone size reflect that table, while D and trimming were determined from the DNA. Of about 55,000 clones in the sample, roughly four fifths are singletons; the top ten hold about 2%. Trimming removed 4 bases from V and 7 bases from J; junction bases left unmatched: 11. The CDR3 sequence is 15 residues long. Germline V gene sequence: CDR1 SGHNT, CDR2 YYREEE (reference sequence).

Sequencing was done on a sample of peripheral blood. This sequence joins TRBV5-4 and TRBJ2-1; 7 bases match TRBD2. The receptor was derived from a woman in her fifties or sixties with acute or convalescent COVID-19. The CDR3 here is CASSPGGLGENEQFF. The CDR3 bases are TGTGCCAGCAGCCCGGGCGGACTAGGGGAGAATGAGCAGTTCTTC.